This passage covers 18 T cell receptor beta chains from one sample sequenced in a study of T cells in Graves' hyperthyroidism and ophthalmopathy. RNA transcripts served as the template for amplifying TCR beta CDR3 regions. The HTBI primer set served for first-round RT-PCR of the TCR CDR3. TCRdb re-called the multiplex PCR reads with MiXCR, one entry per CDR3 protein. The sample consists of a few hundred thousand distinct CDR3 sequences, 20% of them appearing once. The sequencing input was blood. The receptors were gathered from a man aged 18 to 29 with Graves' hyperthyroidism.

This clonotype was seen many times. The chain uses TRBV6-5 and TRBJ1-3; TRBD1 is a possible D gene (5 bases). V lost 5 bases to trimming and J lost 4 bases, with 12 bases between them. Per germline, CDR1 MNHEY and CDR2 SVGAGI. The CDR3 runs 14 residues. The CDR3 protein is CASSPDSWGNTIYF. The CDR3 DNA reads TGTGCCAGCAGTCCAGACAGTTGGGGAAACACCATATATTTT.

Turning to this clonotype: At one end the junction does not follow the germline gene, possibly because of a read error. The gene calls are TRBV30 and TRBJ1-2; D remains unclear. The CDR3 has 10 residues. Per the germline V gene, CDR1 is GTSNPN and CDR2 is SVGIG (reference sequence). CDR3 coding DNA: TGTGTCTGGAGGTCAGGTGGCTACACCTTC. Translated: CVWRSGGYTF.

This chain uses TRBV7-9 with TRBJ1-2; 9 bases agree with TRBD1. The CDR3 is 15 residues long. J gave up 4 bases and V 5 bases, and 8 bases lay outside the gene matches. Per the germline V gene, CDR1 is SEHNR and CDR2 is FQNEAQ (reference sequence). The CDR3 loop is CASSGGDREIYGYTF. DNA of the CDR3: TGTGCCAGCAGCGGTGGGGACAGGGAGATCTATGGCTACACCTTC.

The sample holds a few counts of this clonotype. V gene TRBV6-5 combines with J gene TRBJ1-1; D unresolved. The CDR3 spans 17 residues. Germline CDR1 reads MNHEY; CDR2 reads SVGAGI. With 2 bases removed from V and 0 bases from J, the gap between germline ends came to 16 bases. The CDR3 DNA reads as TGTGCCAGCAGTTACACCCAGTGGGCGGCCCTGAACACTGAAGCTTTCTTT. As protein: CASSYTQWAALNTEAFF.

Regarding this clonotype: The junction departs from the called germline gene at one end, perhaps through a read error. The chain's CDR3 is CASINRGRANTEAFF. The CDR3 bases are TGTGCCAGCATCAACAGGGGTAGGGCAAACACTGAAGCCTTCTTT. This chain uses TRBV2 with TRBJ1-1, with 7 bases fitting TRBD1. CDR3 length equals 15 residues. The germline V gene encodes CDR1 SNHLY and CDR2 FYNNEI. Variable domain in full (rest from reference TRBV2 and TRBJ1-1): EPEVTQTPSHQVTQMGQEVILRCVPISNHLYFYWYRQILGQKVEFLVSFYNNEISEKSEIFDDQFSVERPDGSNFTLKIRSTKLEDSAMYFCASINRGRANTEAFFGQGTRLTVV.

A remark on this clonotype: A single base separates this from a much larger clone, so it may be a read error. The chain links TRBV12-3 or TRBV12-4 to TRBJ1-6; a possible D gene is TRBD1 (5 bases). CDR3 size: 15 residues. The CDR3 loop reads CASGLSQANRSPLHF. CDR3 bases: TGTGCCAGCGGTTTATCACAGGCTAACAGGTCACCCCTCCACTTT.

This clonotype has at least ten counts. The V gene is TRBV10-3, the J gene TRBJ1-2; unclear D gene. The germline V and J ends were trimmed by 0 bases and 5 bases, with 10 bases remaining between them. This CDR3 contains 14 residues. Per the germline V gene, CDR1 is ENHRY and CDR2 is SYGVKD. This CDR3 reads CAISESAVSYGYTF. The CDR3 region has the DNA TGTGCCATCAGTGAGTCGGCAGTATCATATGGCTACACCTTC.

The V call is TRBV2, the J call TRBJ1-5; tentative D call: TRBD1 (5 bases). The CDR3 is 16 amino acids. Between the trimmed V and J ends, which lost 3 bases and 1 base, there was a span of 13 bases. CDR1 and CDR2 (germline): SNHLY, FYNNEI. The CDR3, as DNA: TGTGCCAGCAGTGAGTACGGGGGAGCGAGCAATCAGCCCCAGCATTTT. It is translated as CASSEYGGASNQPQHF. The variable domain in full, with the rest retrieved from reference TRBV2 and TRBJ1-5, is EPEVTQTPSHQVTQMGQEVILRCVPISNHLYFYWYRQILGQKVEFLVSFYNNEISEKSEIFDDQFSVERPDGSNFTLKIRSTKLEDSAMYFCASSEYGGASNQPQHFGDGTRLSIL.

This clonotype was counted at least ten times. The chain uses TRBV28 and TRBJ1-2, with D possibly matching TRBD1 (6 bases). This CDR3 contains 14 residues. The V end lost 7 bases, the J end lost 8 bases, and 20 bases lay between the germline ends. Germline-derived CDR1 and CDR2 are MDHEN and SYDVKM. The CDR3 coding sequence is TGTGCCAGCAACCCCCCGGGGGGGCGAGGAGGCTACACCTTC. This sequence encodes CASNPPGGRGGYTF.

This clonotype was picked up many times. The rearrangement joins TRBV29-1 to TRBJ1-1; tentative D call: TRBD1 (6 bases). Trimming removed 3 bases from V and 9 bases from J, with 20 bases in between. This CDR3 region has 14 residues. Germline V gives CDR1 SQVTM, CDR2 ANQGSEA. The CDR3 sequence is CSVDPGTSDTQAFF. DNA for the CDR3: TGCAGCGTTGACCCCGGGACATCGGACACCCAAGCTTTCTTT.

This clonotype was seen a handful of times. This rearrangement joins TRBV29-1 to TRBJ1-2; TRBD1 matches 9 bases. Germline V gene sequence: CDR1 SQVTM, CDR2 ANQGSEA. This CDR3 region has 14 residues. Trimming removed 0 bases from V and 5 bases from J; junction bases left unmatched: 4. CDR3 loop: CSVEEAQGAYGYTF. The CDR3 nucleotides read TGCAGCGTTGAAGAAGCACAGGGGGCTTATGGCTACACCTTC.

This clonotype has at least ten counts. The rearrangement links TRBV29-1 to TRBJ1-1; D call uncertain. The germline CDR1 and CDR2 sequences are SQVTM and ANQGSEA. V was clipped by 4 bases and J by 8 bases, with 17 bases between them. The CDR3 runs to 13 residues. CDR3 protein: CSVVAIGIPEAFF. DNA for the CDR3: TGCAGCGTTGTGGCCATCGGGATCCCCGAAGCTTTCTTT.

Many counts were recorded for this clonotype. V gene TRBV12-3 or TRBV12-4 combines with J gene TRBJ1-2; maybe TRBD1 (5 bases). The CDR3 has 13 amino acids. V lost 4 bases, J lost 3 bases, and 9 bases lay in between. CDR3 DNA sequence: TGTGCCAGCAGTTCCTCGACAGACTATGGCTACACCTTC. Its translation: CASSSSTDYGYTF.

CDR3: CAWQDRTGWGYTF. The CDR3 DNA sequence: TGTGCCTGGCAGGACAGGACCGGTTGGGGCTACACCTTC. This chain uses TRBV30 with TRBJ1-2, with TRBD1 matching 7 bases. The CDR3 is made up of 13 amino acids. The ends lost 5 bases at V and 8 bases at J; junction bases unmatched: 11. Germline lookup yields CDR1 GTSNPN and CDR2 SVGIG (reference sequence).

There are many counts of this clonotype. The chain combines TRBV3-1 with TRBJ1-1, with a possible D match to TRBD1 (6 bases). The CDR3 runs to 14 residues. CDR1 LGHDT and CDR2 YNNKEL come from the germline V gene (reference sequence). V lost 4 bases, J lost 3 bases, and 12 bases lay in between. The chain's CDR3 is CASSRGGGDTEAFF. In DNA, the CDR3 is TGTGCCAGCAGCCGAGGAGGGGGGGACACTGAAGCTTTCTTT. The full variable domain, rest sourced from reference TRBV3-1 and TRBJ1-1, is DTAVSQTPKYLVTQMGNDKSIKCEQNLGHDTMYWYKQDSKKFLKIMFSYNNKELIINETVPNRFSPKSPDKAHLNLHINSLELGDSAVYFCASSRGGGDTEAFFGQGTRLTVV.

Many counts were recorded for this clonotype. This rearrangement joins TRBV11-2 to TRBJ1-2; D might be TRBD1 (5 bases). CDR3 length: 13 residues. Germline lookup yields CDR1 SGHAT and CDR2 FQNNGV. V lost 4 bases to trimming and J lost 1 base, with 7 bases between them. For the CDR3, the DNA is TGTGCCAGCAGCTCGACAGTTAACTATGGCTACACCTTC. This encodes CASSSTVNYGYTF. Looking up the rest from reference TRBV11-2 and TRBJ1-2 gives the full variable domain: EAGVAQSPRYKIIEKRQSVAFWCNPISGHATLYWYQQILGQGPKLLIQFQNNGVVDDSQLPKDRFSAERLKGVDSTLKIQPAKLEDSAVYLCASSSTVNYGYTFGSGTRLTVV.

This clonotype was recorded many times. The chain uses TRBV12-3 or TRBV12-4 and TRBJ1-2; 8 nucleotides agree with TRBD1. J was trimmed by 4 bases and V by 4 bases; bases with no gene match: 5. This CDR3 has 14 residues. DNA of the CDR3: TGTGCCAGCAGTTCGACAGGGGTTTCCTATGGCTACACCTTC. It yields the protein CASSSTGVSYGYTF.

The V gene is TRBV6-1, the J gene TRBJ2-7, with 8 bases fitting TRBD1. CDR1 and CDR2 (germline): MNHNS, SASEGT. CDR3 length: 15 amino acids. J was trimmed by 3 bases and V by 6 bases; bases with no gene match: 10. The CDR3 sequence is CASRDGTGSHYEQYF. The CDR3 DNA is TGTGCCAGCAGAGATGGGACAGGATCCCACTACGAGCAGTACTTC.